Shown below are 5 T cell receptor beta chains from a single sample sequenced in a study of beta chain features in type 1 diabetes. The study's findings and limits: People with Type 1 diabetes carried modestly yet significantly shorter TCRB CDR3s in all four CD4+ subsets.

Expressed TCRB transcripts were sequenced because the entire RNA isolate underwent reverse transcription. Libraries were prepared by immunoSEQ multiplex PCR; TCRdb keeps only in-frame clonotypes and omits some of them. The data contain about 340,000 clones, approximately 13% of them seen just once; the ten biggest clones take up 0.015%. Antigen specificity for these receptors is unknown. Sequencing was done on a sample of naive CD4+ T cells from blood. The receptors shown here come from a young woman with type 1 diabetes.

The V call is TRBV27, the J call TRBJ2-7; 14 bases are shared with TRBD2. The CDR3 sequence is 14 residues long. The V and J ends lost 6 bases and 6 bases, in that order; junction bases with no gene match: 4. Germline lookup yields CDR1 MNHEY and CDR2 SMNVEV (reference sequence). This CDR3 reads CASSIGLAGGEQYV. CDR3 bases: TGTGCCAGCAGCATAGGACTAGCGGGAGGCGAGCAGTACGTC.

The rearrangement links TRBV30 to TRBJ1-5, with D perhaps matching TRBD1 (6 bases). Germline values: CDR1 GTSNPN, CDR2 SVGIG (reference sequence). The CDR3 consists of 17 residues. Trimming pared 5 bases from V and 0 bases from J, leaving 20 bases between. The CDR3 here is CAWSPNYGGPSNQPQHF. The DNA of the CDR3 is TGTGCCTGGTCACCGAATTACGGGGGGCCTAGCAATCAGCCCCAGCATTTT.

The chain carries TRBV30 and TRBJ1-2, with D hard to call. The CDR3 is 12 amino acids. Germline V gives CDR1 GTSNPN, CDR2 SVGIG (reference sequence). Trimming left V 0 bases short and J 7 bases short, with 9 bases between. The CDR3 loop is CAWSVRGLGYTF. For the CDR3, the DNA is TGTGCCTGGAGTGTAAGAGGGCTTGGCTACACCTTC.

The chain joins TRBV7-2 to TRBJ2-1; 7 bases align to TRBD2. There are 14 residues in the CDR3. Germline V lookup: CDR1 SGHTA, CDR2 FQGNSA. Trimming removed 6 bases from V and 0 bases from J; junction bases left unmatched: 2. The CDR3 nucleotides read TGTGCCAGCAGTCTAGCGGTCTCCTACAATGAGCAGTTCTTC. Residues: CASSLAVSYNEQFF.

The chain carries TRBV5-1 and TRBJ2-5; 8 nucleotides agree with TRBD1. The CDR3 covers 16 residues. CDR1 SGHRS and CDR2 YFSETQ come from the germline V gene. The V and J ends lost 4 bases and 1 base, in that order; junction bases with no gene match: 9. The CDR3 loop is CASSHGTGNIQETQYF. In DNA form, the CDR3 reads TGCGCCAGCAGCCATGGGACAGGCAATATCCAAGAGACCCAGTACTTC.